This T cell receptor beta chain emerged from a study of radiotherapy plus CTLA-4 blockade in lung cancer. Across the whole study: Across the patients, objective responses occurred in approximately 19%, and disease control in roughly 30%. Overall study results and limits: In blood, after radiotherapy plus ipilimumab, tumor-derived TCR clones expanded.

After removal of 6 bases from V and 2 bases from J, the junction contained 5 bases not matched to a gene. The CDR3 consists of 14 residues. CDR1 and CDR2 from the germline V gene are MNHEY and SVGAGI. TCRdb's table, derived via immunoSEQ multiplex PCR, lists solely in-frame clones and lacks some. Altogether about 98,000 clones are present, approximately 78% being singletons, with the ten largest covering approximately 3.4%. With regard to this clone: Its antigen is unknown.

The clonotype comes from a human donor with non-small cell lung cancer who had a partial response to radiotherapy plus ipilimumab. Specimen: peripheral blood, collected from a patient treated with radiotherapy plus ipilimumab. The chain couples TRBV6-5 to TRBJ1-2, with 8 bases fitting TRBD1. The CDR3 loop reads CASSRDRTNYGYTF. The CDR3 DNA sequence: TGTGCCAGCAGCCGGGACAGGACAAACTATGGCTACACCTTC.